The T cell receptor beta chain described here comes from a study of control samples from healthy donors and cancer patients. The repertoire was sequenced with immunoSEQ multiplex PCR; TCRdb's copy has only in-frame clones and lacks some. Of approximately 59,000 clones listed, 87% are singletons. The germline gives CDR1 SGHRS, CDR2 YFSETQ. CDR3 length: 15 amino acids. V lost 0 bases, J lost 6 bases, and 4 bases stayed unmatched. The chain uses TRBV5-1 and TRBJ1-5, with 9 bases matching TRBD1. This TCR derives from a woman aged 55 to 70 with lung cancer. Sequenced sample: PBMCs. CDR3 in amino acids: CASSLGGQGGQPQHF. The CDR3 nucleotides are TGCGCCAGCAGCTTGGGGGGACAGGGAGGTCAGCCCCAGCATTTT. Full variable domain (rest looked up from reference TRBV5-1 and TRBJ1-5): KAGVTQTPRYLIKTRGQQVTLSCSPISGHRSVSWYQQTPGQGLQFLFEYFSETQRNKGNFPGRFSGRQFSNSRSEMNVSTLELGDSALYLCASSLGGQGGQPQHFGDGTRLSIL.